This TCR beta chain was captured by sequencing in a study of shared clonotypes between healthy human individuals. CDR3 size: 15 residues. With 5 bases removed from V and 5 bases from J, the gap between germline ends came to 19 bases. The germline V gene encodes CDR1 MNHEY and CDR2 SVGAGI. Study-level points and caveats: Naive CD4 clonotypes were shared across several donors at around 5%.

Details on this clone: Its antigen is still unknown.

Assay: immunoSEQ multiplex PCR; the TCRdb copy retains only in-frame clones and omits some. The data hold some 1 million clones, with around four fifths observed a single time. The sequencing sample was made of memory CD4+ T cells sorted from blood. Regarding subset: CD45RA-negative fraction. The chain joins TRBV6-5 to TRBJ2-7; D may match TRBD1 or TRBD2 (5 bases each). The receptor was derived from a man aged 18-30 years in good health. The CDR3 loop is CASSPPGTKRHEQYF. The CDR3 DNA is TGTGCCAGCAGTCCACCCGGGACCAAGAGGCACGAGCAGTACTTC.